One sample yielded the 12 T cell receptor beta chains listed below, sequenced in a study of CD8+ T cells in alopecia areata. The sequencing template was cDNA reverse transcribed from extracted RNA. Produced via immunoSEQ multiplex PCR; TCRdb's table is partial and in-frame only. This table holds about 200,000 clones, about 61% found once. The material sequenced was CD8+ T cells sorted from blood. The receptors originated from a human donor in good health.

This chain links TRBV9 with TRBJ2-5; 9 positions match TRBD2. The CDR3 loop spans 15 amino acids. The V and J ends lost 1 base and 2 bases, in that order; junction bases with no gene match: 3. CDR1 is SGDLS, CDR2 YYNGEE, per germline. Here the CDR3 DNA reads TGTGCCAGCAGCGTATCCGCGGGGGGGCAAGAGACCCAGTACTTC. Residues: CASSVSAGGQETQYF.

With regard to this clone: The same CDR3 arises from other DNA sequences in this sample as well. The chain recombines TRBV29-1 with TRBJ1-1, with D uncertain. This CDR3 is built from 11 residues. CDR1 is SQVTM and CDR2 is ANQGSEA in the germline V gene. Trimming stripped 4 bases from V and 3 bases from J, with 6 bases between. This CDR3 is CSVVLDTEAFF. The CDR3 DNA sequence: TGCAGCGTTGTACTTGACACTGAAGCTTTCTTT.

The chain couples TRBV5-1 to TRBJ1-5; 9 nucleotides match TRBD1. Germline lookup yields CDR1 SGHRS and CDR2 YFSETQ. J was trimmed by 5 bases and V by 3 bases; bases with no gene match: 0. The CDR3 runs 13 residues. CDR3 bases: TGCGCCAGCAGCTGGACAGGGGATCAGCCCCAGCATTTT. It yields the protein CASSWTGDQPQHF.

This chain joins TRBV7-6 and TRBJ1-4; no clear D gene. Trimming took off 5 bases at V and 0 bases at J, with 4 bases between the two ends. The germline V gene has CDR1 SGHVS and CDR2 FNYEAQ. CDR3 length equals 13 residues. This CDR3 is CASSRTTNEKLFF. The CDR3 DNA sequence: TGTGCCAGCAGCCGTACAACTAATGAAAAACTGTTTTTT.

In its sample, this clone was seen a few times. This chain links TRBV18 with TRBJ2-3; D may be TRBD1 or TRBD2 (6 bases each). The germline gives CDR1 KGHSH, CDR2 LQKENI. This CDR3 is 15 amino acids long. Deletions cut 6 bases from V and 2 bases from J, with 15 bases between. DNA of the CDR3: TGTGCCAGCTCTGAAGAAGGGGGGCCCACAGATACGCAGTATTTT. It translates to CASSEEGGPTDTQYF. Based on the CDR3 plus reference TRBV18 and TRBJ2-3, the full variable domain is NAGVMQNPRHLVRRRGQEARLRCSPMKGHSHVYWYRQLPEEGLKFMVYLQKENIIDESGMPKERFSAEFPKEGPSILRIQQVVRGDSAAYFCASSEEGGPTDTQYFGPGTRLTVL.

The chain recombines TRBV29-1 with TRBJ2-2, with TRBD2 as a possible D gene (5 bases). CDR3 length: 15 residues. The V end was cut by 3 bases, the J end by 2 bases, with 13 bases between. The germline V gene encodes CDR1 SQVTM and CDR2 ANQGSEA. CDR3 in DNA: TGCAGCGTTGAGTTTGTGGGGAGAAACACCGGGGAGCTGTTTTTT. It translates to CSVEFVGRNTGELFF.

The rearrangement joins TRBV9 to TRBJ1-1; no firm D call. This CDR3 is built from 15 residues. The V gene lost 4 bases and the J gene lost 0 bases, with 13 bases spanning the gap. Germline V gene lookup returns CDR1 SGDLS and CDR2 YYNGEE. This chain's CDR3 is CASSPFETVNTEAFF. The CDR3 DNA is TGTGCCAGCAGCCCCTTTGAGACGGTGAACACTGAAGCTTTCTTT.

This chain joins TRBV7-9 and TRBJ2-3; perhaps TRBD1 as D (6 bases). V dropped 5 bases and J dropped 4 bases, with 22 bases sitting between them. The CDR3 is 17 amino acids. Germline assignment: CDR1 SEHNR and CDR2 FQNEAQ (reference sequence). The CDR3 region has the DNA TGTGCCAGCAGCATATCCACGTCAGGGGTTGTTGCAGATACGCAGTATTTT. This sequence encodes CASSISTSGVVADTQYF.

V usage is TRBV15 and J usage is TRBJ1-2; D unresolved. V dropped 0 bases and J dropped 8 bases, with 13 bases sitting between them. The CDR3 is 14 amino acids. In germline, CDR1 is LNHNV, CDR2 YYDKDF (reference sequence). CDR3 nucleotide sequence: TGTGCCACCAGCAGAGATTCGGCTGCCGGGGGCTACACCTTC. The encoded protein is CATSRDSAAGGYTF.

This sequence joins TRBV27 and TRBJ1-2; D is perhaps TRBD1 (6 bases). The CDR3 is 15 residues long. Trimming shortened V by 3 bases and J by 4 bases, and 15 bases separated the two germline ends. Germline V lookup: CDR1 MNHEY, CDR2 SMNVEV (reference sequence). The CDR3 spells CASSFGRGDGYGYTF. Here the CDR3 DNA reads TGTGCCAGCAGTTTCGGCAGGGGAGATGGCTATGGCTACACCTTC.

This chain joins TRBV29-1 and TRBJ2-7; D might be TRBD1 or TRBD2, each matching 5 bases. Germline CDR1 and CDR2: SQVTM and ANQGSEA. The CDR3 runs to 13 residues. V lost 7 bases to trimming and J lost 6 bases, with 19 bases between them. CDR3 sequence: CSANEGRAAEQYF. DNA of the CDR3: TGCAGCGCTAATGAGGGCAGGGCGGCCGAGCAGTACTTC.

A single count supports this clone. V is TRBV4-1 and J is TRBJ1-6; possible D gene TRBD1, 6 bases. Per germline, CDR1 MGHRA and CDR2 YSYEKL. The V end was cut by 2 bases, the J end by 13 bases, with 15 bases between. This CDR3 comprises 14 residues. The CDR3 DNA reads TGCGCCAGCAGCCAATTCAGAGGGGGTTTGCCCCTCCACTTT. Protein sequence: CASSQFRGGLPLHF.